Below, 30 T cell receptor beta chains from the same sample are listed, as sequenced in a study of blood T cells in healthy people across ages. The use of a sample-barcoded 5' primer and a J-beta primer mix characterized a second PCR of roughly 6 to 12 cycles. TCRdb analysed the 5' RACE reads with MiXCR anew, one entry per CDR3 protein. The table includes under 950,000 distinct CDR3 sequences, about 20% detected once. Sample: blood. The source of these receptors is a man in his 70s in good health.

V and J are TRBV27 and TRBJ2-5; a weak D match, TRBD1 (6 bases). Trimming removed 6 bases from V and 4 bases from J, with 15 bases in between. The germline gives CDR1 MNHEY, CDR2 SMNVEV (reference sequence). CDR3 size: 14 residues. Written as DNA, the CDR3 is TGTGCCAGCAGCCGTCCAGGGGTGGGAGAGACCCAGTACTTC. Protein product: CASSRPGVGETQYF.

This clonotype has just a few counts. The V and J genes are TRBV21-1 and TRBJ2-3; the listed D gene, TRBD1, was not tested against the DNA. TRBV21-1 is a listed pseudogene. The CDR3 is 17 amino acids. The CDR3 protein is CASSKAWGQISTDTQYF. The CDR3 nucleotides read TGTGCCAGCAGCAAAGCCTGGGGACAGATTAGCACAGATACGCAGTATTTT.

This clonotype came up many times. The chain carries TRBV3-1 and TRBJ2-7; no clear D. CDR3 length: 13 amino acids. CDR1 is LGHDT, CDR2 YNNKEL, per germline (reference sequence). Trimming removed 0 bases at V and 3 bases at J, with 6 bases between. The CDR3 loop is CASSQDSGYEQYF. As DNA, the CDR3 is TGTGCCAGCAGCCAAGATTCAGGCTACGAGCAGTACTTC.

This clonotype was seen a few times. V is TRBV7-9 and J is TRBJ1-1, with D uncertain. This CDR3 is 11 amino acids long. V was trimmed by 3 bases and J by 13 bases, leaving 12 bases between them. The germline V gene encodes CDR1 SEHNR and CDR2 FQNEAQ (reference sequence). The CDR3: CASSFAEYGFF. In DNA, the CDR3 is TGTGCCAGCAGCTTTGCAGAGTACGGTTTCTTT.

This clonotype was picked up a small number of times. The rearrangement joins TRBV27 to TRBJ2-3; 8 nucleotides line up with TRBD1. Germline trimming cut 6 bases from V and 5 bases from J; bases unmatched to any gene: 7. Germline lookup yields CDR1 MNHEY and CDR2 SMNVEV (reference sequence). This CDR3 comprises 14 residues. CDR3 in DNA: TGTGCCAGCAGGCGACAGGGGATGGGAGATACGCAGTATTTT. This translates into CASRRQGMGDTQYF.

This clonotype was seen a handful of times. CDR3 sequence: CSARANRGYGYTF. The CDR3 region has the DNA TGCAGTGCTAGAGCGAACAGGGGCTATGGCTACACCTTC. V is TRBV20-1 and J is TRBJ1-2, with TRBD1 matching over 7 bases. CDR3 length: 13 amino acids. Per the germline V gene, CDR1 is DFQATT and CDR2 is SNEGSKA (reference sequence). V gave up 1 base and J gave up 4 bases; unmatched junction bases: 3.

This clonotype appeared a few times. The chain combines TRBV6-1 with TRBJ2-4, with 8 bases matching TRBD1. This CDR3 spans 16 amino acids. J was trimmed by 3 bases and V by 4 bases; bases with no gene match: 8. Germline CDR1 and CDR2: MNHNS and SASEGT. CDR3 sequence: CASSATGTGHKNIQYF. The CDR3 nucleotides are TGTGCCAGCAGTGCCACCGGGACAGGACACAAAAACATTCAGTACTTC.

This clonotype was found many times. The gene calls are TRBV3-1 and TRBJ2-7; D might be TRBD1 (5 bases). Deletions cut 5 bases from V and 2 bases from J, with 13 bases between. This CDR3 is 14 amino acids long. Germline CDR1 LGHDT, CDR2 YNNKEL (reference sequence). The CDR3: CASSSQGSAYEQYF. The CDR3 DNA reads TGTGCCAGCAGCTCCCAGGGAAGCGCCTACGAGCAGTACTTC.

In this sample, this clonotype turned up a few times. The chain employs TRBV12-3 or TRBV12-4 and TRBJ2-2, with 10 bases identical to TRBD2. V shed 3 bases, J shed 5 bases, and the junction held 6 bases outside the gene matches. The CDR3 is made up of 16 amino acids. The CDR3 nucleotides are TGTGCCAGCAGTTTGGGAAGCGGGGGGGGAACCGGGGAGCTGTTTTTT. Protein product: CASSLGSGGGTGELFF.

This chain links TRBV20-1 with TRBJ2-5, with 10 bases fitting TRBD1. The ends lost 6 bases at V and 1 base at J; junction bases unmatched: 5. CDR3 length equals 14 residues. Germline V gene sequence: CDR1 DFQATT, CDR2 SNEGSKA (reference sequence). The CDR3 DNA follows: TGCAGTGCAAAAAGGACAGGGGGCCAAGAGACCCAGTACTTC. Its protein product is CSAKRTGGQETQYF.

The chain couples TRBV18 to TRBJ2-1; D perhaps matches TRBD2 (6 bases). Germline assignment: CDR1 KGHSH and CDR2 LQKENI. Trimming stripped 2 bases from V and 0 bases from J, with 11 bases between. CDR3 size: 16 residues. The CDR3 nucleotides read TGTGCCAGCTCACCATCTTTGCGGGACTCCTACAATGAGCAGTTCTTC. Residues: CASSPSLRDSYNEQFF.

CDR3 protein: CASSLAPGGQGASNQPQHF. The CDR3 nucleotides are TGTGCCAGCAGCTTAGCCCCAGGTGGACAGGGGGCGTCCAATCAGCCCCAGCATTTT. The chain combines TRBV7-6 with TRBJ1-5; TRBD1 aligns across 11 bases. Germline loops: CDR1 SGHVS, CDR2 FNYEAQ. V dropped 0 bases and J dropped 3; count of bases not matched to a gene: 10. The CDR3 extends over 19 amino acids.

This chain uses TRBV20-1 with TRBJ2-7, with TRBD1 matching over 7 bases. This CDR3 has 15 residues. Germline V gene sequence: CDR1 DFQATT, CDR2 SNEGSKA (reference sequence). With V trimmed by 3 bases and J by 6 bases, 14 bases remained unmatched. The CDR3 spells CSASLNRGRGGEQYF. DNA of the CDR3: TGCAGTGCTAGCCTAAACAGGGGTAGGGGCGGCGAGCAGTACTTC.

This clonotype came up many times. V is TRBV5-1 and J is TRBJ1-1; D call uncertain. In germline, CDR1 is SGHRS, CDR2 YFSETQ. Trimming shortened V by 3 bases and J by 1 base, and 13 bases separated the two germline ends. The CDR3 sequence is 15 residues long. CDR3 in DNA: TGCGCCAGCAGCTCGGACGGTCGTGGGAACACTGAAGCTTTCTTT. Its protein product is CASSSDGRGNTEAFF.

This clonotype was picked up a small number of times. The chain uses TRBV14 and TRBJ2-5, with no clear D. The V end lost 1 base, the J end lost 2 bases, and 8 bases lay between the germline ends. The CDR3 contains 14 residues. Per the germline V gene, CDR1 is SGHDN and CDR2 is FVKESK. The CDR3 sequence is CASSQVIRQETQYF. CDR3 coding DNA: TGTGCCAGCAGCCAAGTGATCAGGCAAGAGACCCAGTACTTC.

This clonotype has only a few counts. The chain couples TRBV18 to TRBJ2-5, with 9 positions matching TRBD2. Unmatched junction bases numbered 7, after V lost 3 bases and J lost 5 bases. Per germline, CDR1 KGHSH and CDR2 LQKENI. The CDR3 consists of 15 residues. CDR3 coding DNA: TGTGCCAGCTCACCTCCGGGACTAGCTGCGGAGACCCAGTACTTC. Protein: CASSPPGLAAETQYF.

The rearrangement uses TRBV5-1 and TRBJ1-1, with 7 bases identical to TRBD1. In germline, CDR1 is SGHRS, CDR2 YFSETQ. Trimming at V came to 7 bases and at J to 0 bases, leaving 6 bases not matched to a gene. The CDR3 loop spans 14 amino acids. CDR3 sequence: CASGPGQMNTEAFF. CDR3 nucleotide sequence: TGCGCCAGCGGTCCGGGACAGATGAACACTGAAGCTTTCTTT.

This clonotype was found a few times. The chain carries TRBV20-1 and TRBJ1-1; D is ambiguous. The CDR3 runs to 16 residues. Trimming pared 2 bases from V and 4 bases from J, leaving 20 bases between. CDR1 is DFQATT and CDR2 is SNEGSKA in the germline V gene (reference sequence). CDR3: CSARRFAGLKSTEAFF. CDR3 nucleotides: TGCAGTGCTAGACGGTTTGCCGGACTAAAGAGCACTGAAGCTTTCTTT.

The chain recombines TRBV5-1 with TRBJ2-6; tentative D call: TRBD1 (5 bases). The germline gives CDR1 SGHRS, CDR2 YFSETQ. CDR3 length equals 16 residues. V shed 4 bases and J shed 2 bases, with 13 bases lying between them. Here the CDR3 reads CASSPQGSAGANVLTF. The DNA of the CDR3 is TGCGCCAGCAGCCCCCAGGGTTCAGCTGGGGCCAACGTCCTGACTTTC. Filled out from reference TRBV5-1 and TRBJ2-6, the complete variable domain reads KAGVTQTPRYLIKTRGQQVTLSCSPISGHRSVSWYQQTPGQGLQFLFEYFSETQRNKGNFPGRFSGRQFSNSRSEMNVSTLELGDSALYLCASSPQGSAGANVLTFGAGSRLTVL.

The gene calls are TRBV12-3 or TRBV12-4 and TRBJ2-1, with D uncertain. The CDR3 runs to 13 residues. Trimming left V 7 bases short and J 8 bases short, with 15 bases between. The CDR3 DNA follows: TGTGCCAGCATGCTTGGGGTTCGGGATGAGCAGTTCTTC. Amino acid sequence: CASMLGVRDEQFF.

This clonotype was seen a few times. The chain has TRBV27 and TRBJ2-5; the match to TRBD1 covers 7 bases. Germline assignment: CDR1 MNHEY and CDR2 SMNVEV (reference sequence). V lost 1 base and J lost 4; bases outside the gene matches: 3. The CDR3 consists of 14 residues. The CDR3 spells CASSLLSGGETQYF. The CDR3 coding sequence is TGTGCCAGCAGTTTATTATCAGGGGGAGAGACCCAGTACTTC.

This clonotype was seen only a few times. This may come from a read error, since a much larger clone is one base off. This chain joins TRBV6-2 or TRBV6-3 and TRBJ2-5; D may be TRBD1 (7 bases). Per the germline V gene, CDR1 is MNHEY and CDR2 is SVGEGT. This CDR3 spans 15 amino acids. With 6 bases removed from V and 11 bases from J, the gap between germline ends came to 25 bases. CDR3 nucleotides: TGTGCCAGCAGCAGTGCAGGAGGGGGCTCCTACGGGCAGTACTTC. Amino acid sequence: CASSSAGGGSYGQYF.

This clonotype has just a few counts. The chain carries TRBV29-1 and TRBJ2-3; 10 nucleotides match TRBD2. J gave up 3 bases and V 4 bases, and 7 bases lay outside the gene matches. CDR1 is SQVTM, CDR2 ANQGSEA, per germline. The CDR3 runs to 15 residues. CDR3 in DNA: TGCAGCGTTGTACGAATAGCGGGGGGTACAGATACGCAGTATTTT. The encoded protein is CSVVRIAGGTDTQYF.

Here the CDR3 reads CAAPRRVRGLTDTQYF. For the CDR3, the DNA is TGTGCCGCCCCCCGCCGGGTCAGGGGACTCACAGATACGCAGTATTTT. The V gene is TRBV9, the J gene TRBJ2-3; possibly TRBD1 or TRBD2 for D (6 bases each). The length of the CDR3 is 16 residues. The ends were cut back, 10 bases at V and 2 bases at J, with 23 bases in the middle. The germline gives CDR1 SGDLS, CDR2 YYNGEE.

Comments on this clonotype: At one of its ends the junction is not consistent with the germline gene, which may arise from a read error. The V call is TRBV12-3 or TRBV12-4, the J call TRBJ1-5; D is unresolved. The CDR3 has 12 amino acids. The CDR3 DNA sequence: TGTGCCATCCGAATCAGCACTCAGCCCCAGCATTTT. Protein: CAIRISTQPQHF.

This chain uses TRBV5-1 with TRBJ1-4, with TRBD1 matching over 10 bases. Germline V gene data show CDR1 as SGHRS and CDR2 as YFSETQ. After removal of 8 bases from V and 8 bases from J, the junction contained 6 bases not matched to a gene. The CDR3 contains 13 residues. The CDR3 nucleotides are TGCGCCAGTCGGACAGGGGGTCGCGAAAAACTGTTTTTT. It codes for CASRTGGREKLFF.

This clonotype was found a few times. The chain joins TRBV9 to TRBJ2-5; 8 bases are a match to TRBD1. The J call may be incorrect, as the DNA end agrees better with TRBJ2-1. The germline gives CDR1 SGDLS, CDR2 YYNGEE. This CDR3 has 17 amino acids. The CDR3 coding sequence is TGTGCCAGCAGCGTAGTCGGGCAGGGGGCTATCTACAATGAGCAGTTCTTC. Translation gives CASSVVGQGAIYNEQFF.

The V and J genes are TRBV7-6 and TRBJ1-2; TRBD1 is a possible D gene (5 bases). The CDR3 totals 14 residues. The V end was cut by 5 bases, the J end by 2 bases, with 12 bases between. Germline CDR1 reads SGHVS; CDR2 reads FNYEAQ. As DNA, the CDR3 is TGTGCCAGCAGCCCCGGGGGAGGCAACTATGGCTACACCTTC. As protein: CASSPGGGNYGYTF.

The gene calls are TRBV7-9 and TRBJ2-4, with 7 positions matching TRBD2. The length of the CDR3 is 15 residues. Germline values: CDR1 SEHNR, CDR2 FQNEAQ (reference sequence). With 7 bases clipped from V and 4 bases from J, the junction kept 10 bases outside the gene matches. The CDR3 DNA follows: TGTGCCAGCACCTGGGGGGAGGGGCCAAAAAACATTCAGTACTTC. It codes for CASTWGEGPKNIQYF.

The chain uses TRBV24-1 and TRBJ2-3, with D possibly being TRBD1 (5 bases). This CDR3 has 14 amino acids. Germline CDR1 and CDR2: KGHDR and SFDVKD. V lost 3 bases to trimming and J lost 1 base, with 7 bases between them. CDR3 in DNA: TGTGCCACCAGTGATATGGGGCGCACAGATACGCAGTATTTT. This sequence encodes CATSDMGRTDTQYF.